This is a list of T cell receptor beta chains from one sample in a study of cytomegalovirus exposure and HLA in healthy donors. Libraries were prepared by immunoSEQ multiplex PCR; TCRdb keeps only in-frame clonotypes and omits some of them. The sample lists about 160,000 clones; around 80% were seen once. The material sequenced was PBMCs. These receptors originate from a male donor in good health and CMV-seropositive. Both conserved end residues are part of each CDR3. D genes are given only for firm matches. Only part of the rows carry a size: once, few, many, or a class if the clone is expanded.

j_call v_call clone_size d_call cdr3_nt cdr3_aa
TRBJ2-3 TRBV5-4 - - TGTGCCAGCAGCCCCGGGACTGGTACAGATACGCAGTATTTT CASSPGTGTDTQYF
TRBJ2-1 TRBV19 - - TGTGCCAGCCGCATAGATCCCCTTTTCAATGAGCAGTTCTTC CASRIDPLFNEQFF
TRBJ2-2 TRBV29-1 - - TGCAGCGTTGAATCGGAGGGGGCAGGCACCGGGGAGCTGTTTTTT CSVESEGAGTGELFF
TRBJ2-3 TRBV5-6 - - TGTGCCAGCAGCTTGGGATTCACAGGGCGACAGTATTTT CASSLGFTGRQYF
TRBJ2-6 TRBV28 - TRBD1 TGTGCCAGCACCGGGGACAGGGGGCTTGGGGCCAACGTCCTGACTTTC CASTGDRGLGANVLTF
TRBJ1-1 TRBV4-3 - TRBD1 TGCGCCAGCAGCCAAACCAGGGGGTGGACTGAAGCTTTCTTT CASSQTRGWTEAFF
TRBJ2-1 TRBV21-1 - - TGTGCCAGCAGCCGGCGACAGGGGGTTGCCAATGAGCAGTTCTTC CASSRRQGVANEQFF
TRBJ2-7 TRBV5-6 - TRBD2 TGTGCCAGCAGCTTACCGAGGCTAGCGGGAAACGAGCAGTACTTC CASSLPRLAGNEQYF
TRBJ2-7 TRBV7-9 - - TGTGCCAGCAGCAACCAAGGAGAGGGGGGGGAGCAGTACTTC CASSNQGEGGEQYF
TRBJ1-1 TRBV5-4 - - TGTGCCAGCAGCCCATACAGCTCCAACACTGAAGCTTTCTTT CASSPYSSNTEAFF
TRBJ2-1 TRBV11-2 few TRBD2 TGTGCCAGCAGCTTAGAGGCGGGAGCGGTTGAGCAGTTCTTC CASSLEAGAVEQFF
TRBJ2-1 TRBV15 - - TGTGCCACCACCCTCCCTTCGCGGGATTGGAACAATGAGCAGTTCTTC CATTLPSRDWNNEQFF
TRBJ2-7 TRBV5-1 - TRBD2 TGCGCCAGCAGCTTGGCCACTAGCGGGAAAGCTCTCTACGAGCAGTACTTC CASSLATSGKALYEQYF
TRBJ2-1 TRBV5-1 - TRBD2 TGCGCCAGCAGCCAGGGACTAGCGAAGCACAATGAGCAGTTCTTC CASSQGLAKHNEQFF
TRBJ1-5 TRBV30 few - TGTGCCTGGTCGGAGGGGTCGAGCAATCAGCCCCAGCATTTT CAWSEGSSNQPQHF
TRBJ2-7 TRBV19 - - TGTGCCAGTGGCCAGCGCGACTCCTACGAGCAGTACTTC CASGQRDSYEQYF
TRBJ1-1 TRBV28 - - TGTGCCAGCAGTCCCGGACAGTCGAACACTGAAGCTTTCTTT CASSPGQSNTEAFF
TRBJ1-2 TRBV12-2 - - TGTGCAAGTCGCTTAGGCCTAAAGGGGTTCGTCTATGGCTACACCTTC CASRLGLKGFVYGYTF
TRBJ2-1 TRBV2 - - TGTGCCAGCAGGCCGGTCCTTGAGCAGTTCTTC CASRPVLEQFF
TRBJ1-1 TRBV7-9 - TRBD1 TGTGCCAGCAGCCTGGGACAGGGGTCCACTGAAGCTTTCTTT CASSLGQGSTEAFF
TRBJ1-2 TRBV27 - TRBD1 TGTGCCAGCAGTTTATCGACAGGGCGCAACTATGGCTACACCTTC CASSLSTGRNYGYTF
TRBJ2-7 TRBV2 - - TGTGCCAGCAGGCCTCGGACAGACACGGTGGCCGAGCAGTACTTC CASRPRTDTVAEQYF
TRBJ1-6 TRBV27 - - TGTGCCAGCAGTTCCCCGGAGGCCGATAATTCACCCCTCCACTTT CASSSPEADNSPLHF
TRBJ2-3 TRBV13 - - TGTGCCAGCAGCTTAGATCCTAGCGCAGATACGCAGTATTTT CASSLDPSADTQYF
TRBJ2-1 TRBV5-1 - - TGCGCCAGCAGCTCAGGGGTACAGGAATTCTTC CASSSGVQEFF
TRBJ1-2 TRBV7-3 - - TGTGCCAGCAGCTCGGCAGGGTATGGCTACACCTTC CASSSAGYGYTF
TRBJ2-1 TRBV30 - - TGTGCCTGGAGTGTAGAGTCCTACAATGAGCAGTTCTTC CAWSVESYNEQFF
TRBJ1-5 TRBV28 - - TGTGCCAGCAGTTTACCAGGGGATCAGCCCCAGCATTTT CASSLPGDQPQHF
TRBJ2-5 TRBV29-1 - TRBD1 TGCAGCGTGAATTCCGGGACAGGGGAGCAGTACTTC CSVNSGTGEQYF
TRBJ1-5 TRBV5-4 - - TGTGCCAGCAGCTTGGGGCAGGGTCGCAATCAGCCCCAGCATTTT CASSLGQGRNQPQHF
TRBJ1-6 TRBV30 - - TGTGGTGCGGCTCCGGTGGGTAATTCACCCCTCCACTTT CGAAPVGNSPLHF
TRBJ2-2 TRBV29-1 - - TGCAGCGGAGGCCTGGACTACACCGGGGAGCTGTTTTTT CSGGLDYTGELFF
TRBJ2-6 TRBV28 - TRBD1 TGTGCCAGCAGCCTCCGACAGGGGTGGGCAGGTGGGGCCAACGTCCTGACTTTC CASSLRQGWAGGANVLTF
TRBJ2-1 TRBV2 - TRBD1 TGTGCCAGCAGTGACTCCCAGGGGGTCAGGAGAGATGACAATGAGCAGTTCTTC CASSDSQGVRRDDNEQFF
TRBJ2-1 TRBV5-1 - TRBD2 TGCGCCAGCAGCTTGGTGCGCCTAGCGGGAATCAATGAGCAGTTCTTC CASSLVRLAGINEQFF
TRBJ2-7 TRBV21-1 - - TGTGCCAGCTCTTTGGGCCCTACAGGGTACGAGCAGTACTTC CASSLGPTGYEQYF
TRBJ1-6 TRBV19 - TRBD1 TGTGCCAGTACTCCAGGGGGAATCTATAATTCACCCCTCCACTTT CASTPGGIYNSPLHF
TRBJ2-1 TRBV27 once TRBD2 TGTGCCAGCAGTTTATATCTAGCGGGAGCCTACAATGAGCAGTTCTTC CASSLYLAGAYNEQFF
TRBJ1-1 TRBV11-2 - - TGTGCCAGCAGCTTAGTAGGCGGGACGAGTCCCACTGAAGCTTTCTTT CASSLVGGTSPTEAFF
TRBJ2-1 TRBV11-1 - - TGTGCCAGCAGCTTGGAGGGCATAGAGCAGTTCTTC CASSLEGIEQFF
TRBJ2-7 TRBV30 - - TGTGCCTGGACCTCGGGGGTTTCCTACGAGCAGTACTTC CAWTSGVSYEQYF
TRBJ2-7 TRBV14 - TRBD1 TGTGCCAGCAGCCGGATCCGGGACAGGGGGCCCTACGAGCAGTACTTC CASSRIRDRGPYEQYF